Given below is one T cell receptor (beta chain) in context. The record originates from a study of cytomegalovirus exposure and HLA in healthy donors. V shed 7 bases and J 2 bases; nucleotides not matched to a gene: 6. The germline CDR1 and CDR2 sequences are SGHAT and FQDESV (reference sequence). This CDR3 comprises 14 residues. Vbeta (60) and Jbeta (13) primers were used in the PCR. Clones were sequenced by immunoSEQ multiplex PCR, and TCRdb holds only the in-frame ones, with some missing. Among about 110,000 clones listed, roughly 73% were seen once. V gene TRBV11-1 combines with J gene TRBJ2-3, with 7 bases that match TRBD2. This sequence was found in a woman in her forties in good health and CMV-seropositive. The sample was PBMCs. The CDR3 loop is CASMAGTNTDTQYF. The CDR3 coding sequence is TGTGCCAGCATGGCGGGGACTAACACAGATACGCAGTATTTT.